Below, one T cell receptor beta chain is given with its context. This record belongs to a study of blood T cell repertoires in COVID-19. For the study at large: Samples representing acute and convalescent COVID-19 were sourced from the United States, Italy and Spain.

The V gene's germline CDR1 is LNHDA and CDR2 SQIVND (reference sequence). This CDR3 comprises 12 residues. The V and J ends lost 10 bases and 7 bases respectively, with 14 bases between them. Assignment of participants to cohorts was predicated upon participant-reported clinical history. Per the authors' pipeline: Estimates of nucleated cell counts were drawn from the amplification of reference gene primers. The repertoire was sequenced with immunoSEQ multiplex PCR; TCRdb's copy has only in-frame clones and lacks some. V, J and clone size were drawn from that table, and D and trimming were deduced from the DNA. The repertoire holds hundreds of thousands of clones, with about 82% as singletons.

The sequence was collected from a woman aged 45-60 years with acute COVID-19. This chain joins TRBV19 and TRBJ1-5; a possible D gene is TRBD1 (6 bases). The sequencing sample was made of PBMCs or T cells enriched from blood (not recorded which). As DNA, the CDR3 is TGTGCCATTCAACAGGGAAGGCAGCCCCAGCATTTT. Translated: CAIQQGRQPQHF.